This is a list of T cell receptor beta chains from one sample in a study of blood T cell repertoires in COVID-19. The method was immunoSEQ multiplex PCR; TCRdb's version includes in-frame clones alone and lacks a portion of them. The sample records a few hundred thousand clones, around 90% being singletons. Material for sequencing was peripheral blood. These receptors were obtained from a human donor in a cohort sampled during active COVID-19. CDR3s include the opening cysteine and the closing phenylalanine or tryptophan. The D gene is left open where the match is weak. Part of the rows lack a size; the others show once, few, many or a class for expanded clones.

d_gene: .
v_gene: TRBV12-3/TRBV12-4
j_gene: TRBJ2-7
abundance: .
CDR3nt: TGTGCCAGCAGCTTAGGGGCTCTCCCCCAGCAGTACTTC
CDR3aa: CASSLGALPQQYF

d_gene: .
v_gene: TRBV30
j_gene: TRBJ2-7
abundance: few
CDR3nt: TGTGCCTGGCACGACAAGGCGGGGAGCTCCTACGAGCAGTACTTC
CDR3aa: CAWHDKAGSSYEQYF

d_gene: .
v_gene: TRBV11-2
j_gene: TRBJ2-7
abundance: .
CDR3nt: TGTGCCAGCAGCTTAGCGGCAGGGCTTTCCTACGAGCAGTACTTC
CDR3aa: CASSLAAGLSYEQYF

d_gene: TRBD2
v_gene: TRBV7-8
j_gene: TRBJ2-3
abundance: .
CDR3nt: TGTGCCAGCAGCTTGGCCGGGACTAGCGGGAGGGTCACGGGAACGCAGTATTTT
CDR3aa: CASSLAGTSGRVTGTQYF

d_gene: .
v_gene: TRBV6-5
j_gene: TRBJ1-1
abundance: once
CDR3nt: TGTGCCAGCACCGAGCTTCAATCCCTGAACACTGAAGCTTTCTTT
CDR3aa: CASTELQSLNTEAFF

d_gene: .
v_gene: TRBV4-1
j_gene: TRBJ2-5
abundance: .
CDR3nt: TGCGCCAGCAGCCAAGATACTGGGGCTGAATTGGAGACCCAGTACTTC
CDR3aa: CASSQDTGAELETQYF

d_gene: .
v_gene: TRBV30
j_gene: TRBJ2-1
abundance: few
CDR3nt: TGTGCCTGGAGTGGGGACCCTACGGGGGTCTCCTACAATGAGCAGTTCTTC
CDR3aa: CAWSGDPTGVSYNEQFF

d_gene: TRBD1
v_gene: TRBV19
j_gene: TRBJ2-2
abundance: .
CDR3nt: TGTGCCAGTAGTATTACAGGGGGCGCGAACACCGGGGAGCTGTTTTTT
CDR3aa: CASSITGGANTGELFF

d_gene: TRBD1
v_gene: TRBV4-1
j_gene: TRBJ2-7
abundance: .
CDR3nt: TGCGCCAGCAGCCAAGTTGGACAGGGAAACGAGCAGTACTTC
CDR3aa: CASSQVGQGNEQYF

d_gene: .
v_gene: TRBV30
j_gene: TRBJ1-4
abundance: .
CDR3nt: TGTGCCTGGAGTGGCCGGGGGGGCGCAAATGAAAAACTGTTTTTT
CDR3aa: CAWSGRGGANEKLFF

d_gene: TRBD2
v_gene: TRBV25-1
j_gene: TRBJ2-7
abundance: .
CDR3nt: TGTGCCAGCAGTGAATCAGGGCTAGCGGGAGGGGGGTACGAGCAGTACTTC
CDR3aa: CASSESGLAGGGYEQYF

d_gene: .
v_gene: TRBV10-3
j_gene: TRBJ2-3
abundance: .
CDR3nt: TGTGCCATCCGTCTAGCAGATACGCAGTATTTT
CDR3aa: CAIRLADTQYF

d_gene: .
v_gene: TRBV11-1
j_gene: TRBJ2-7
abundance: .
CDR3nt: TGTGCCAGCAGCTTAGCAGGGGTCCGCCACGAGCAGTACTTC
CDR3aa: CASSLAGVRHEQYF

d_gene: .
v_gene: TRBV2
j_gene: TRBJ2-3
abundance: .
CDR3nt: TGTGCCAGCTCTGGGCCCACAGATACGCAGTATTTT
CDR3aa: CASSGPTDTQYF

d_gene: TRBD1
v_gene: TRBV2
j_gene: TRBJ2-7
abundance: .
CDR3nt: TGTGCCAGCACCAGAAGGGGGCTGAAAGGGCAGTACTTC
CDR3aa: CASTRRGLKGQYF

d_gene: TRBD2
v_gene: TRBV4-1
j_gene: TRBJ2-3
abundance: many
CDR3nt: TGCGCCAGCAGCCGCCTCCCCCTCACGCGGGGGACAGATACGCAGTATTTT
CDR3aa: CASSRLPLTRGTDTQYF

d_gene: TRBD2
v_gene: TRBV5-8
j_gene: TRBJ2-1
abundance: .
CDR3nt: TGTGCCAGCATCCTGCGCGCGGGAGGGCCCTCTGAGCAGTTCTTC
CDR3aa: CASILRAGGPSEQFF

d_gene: .
v_gene: TRBV5-6
j_gene: TRBJ2-7
abundance: .
CDR3nt: TGTGCCAGCAGCCTGACAGAGCTGCCATCCTACGAGCAGTACTTC
CDR3aa: CASSLTELPSYEQYF

d_gene: .
v_gene: TRBV9
j_gene: TRBJ1-2
abundance: .
CDR3nt: TGTGCCAGCAGCGTAGATGAAGCAGCGGGCTATGGCTACACCTTC
CDR3aa: CASSVDEAAGYGYTF

d_gene: TRBD2
v_gene: TRBV24-1
j_gene: TRBJ2-3
abundance: .
CDR3nt: TGTGCCACCAGTGATCACCGGACTAGCGGGAGACCTAACACAGATACGCAGTATTTT
CDR3aa: CATSDHRTSGRPNTDTQYF

d_gene: .
v_gene: TRBV7-9
j_gene: TRBJ1-4
abundance: .
CDR3nt: TGTGCCAGCAGCTTAGCCGTGGGAACAGGAAATGAAAAACTGTTTTTT
CDR3aa: CASSLAVGTGNEKLFF

d_gene: TRBD1
v_gene: TRBV19
j_gene: TRBJ1-2
abundance: .
CDR3nt: TGTGCCAGTAGTCCAACAGGGGGAACTAACTATGGCTACACCTTC
CDR3aa: CASSPTGGTNYGYTF

d_gene: TRBD2
v_gene: TRBV9
j_gene: TRBJ2-1
abundance: .
CDR3nt: TGTGCCAGCAGCGTCGGTAATTTGAGGACTAGCGGCGAGCAGTTCTTC
CDR3aa: CASSVGNLRTSGEQFF

d_gene: .
v_gene: TRBV15
j_gene: TRBJ1-5
abundance: .
CDR3nt: TGTGCCACCAGCGACAGGTACCTTGTCAATCAGCCCCAGCATTTT
CDR3aa: CATSDRYLVNQPQHF

d_gene: .
v_gene: TRBV6-5
j_gene: TRBJ1-5
abundance: .
CDR3nt: TGTGCCAGCAGAGCCAATCAGCCCCAGCATTTT
CDR3aa: CASRANQPQHF

d_gene: .
v_gene: TRBV29-1
j_gene: TRBJ2-7
abundance: .
CDR3nt: TGCAGCGTGGGGGGAAGGGAAGACGAGCAGTACTTC
CDR3aa: CSVGGREDEQYF

d_gene: TRBD2
v_gene: TRBV5-6
j_gene: TRBJ2-6
abundance: .
CDR3nt: TGTGCCAGCAGCACCTTAGCGGGGCCCTACTCTGGGGCCAACGTCCTGACTTTC
CDR3aa: CASSTLAGPYSGANVLTF

d_gene: .
v_gene: TRBV30
j_gene: TRBJ1-4
abundance: once
CDR3nt: TGTGCCTGGAAAGGACAGAGTAATGAAAAACTGTTTTTT
CDR3aa: CAWKGQSNEKLFF

d_gene: TRBD1
v_gene: TRBV19
j_gene: TRBJ2-1
abundance: .
CDR3nt: TGTGCCAGTCCTACGGGACAGGGGGCCTACAATGAGCAGTTCTTC
CDR3aa: CASPTGQGAYNEQFF

d_gene: TRBD2
v_gene: TRBV3-1/TRBV3-2
j_gene: TRBJ2-5
abundance: .
CDR3nt: TGTGCCAGCAGCCAACTAGCGGGAGTGGAGACCCAGTACTTC
CDR3aa: CASSQLAGVETQYF

d_gene: TRBD2
v_gene: TRBV15
j_gene: TRBJ2-3
abundance: .
CDR3nt: TGTGCCACCAGCAGAGATCGTCGGGCGGGGGGGCCAACTCTCACAGATACGCAGTATTTT
CDR3aa: CATSRDRRAGGPTLTDTQYF

d_gene: TRBD1
v_gene: TRBV11-2
j_gene: TRBJ2-5
abundance: .
CDR3nt: TGTGCCAGCAGCTTGGATACTGGGACAGGCCAAGAGACCCAGTACTTC
CDR3aa: CASSLDTGTGQETQYF

d_gene: .
v_gene: TRBV5-1
j_gene: TRBJ2-3
abundance: few
CDR3nt: TGCGCCAGCAGCTTGACTAGCACAGATACGCAGTATTTT
CDR3aa: CASSLTSTDTQYF

d_gene: TRBD1
v_gene: TRBV5-4
j_gene: TRBJ1-2
abundance: .
CDR3nt: TGTGCCAGCAGCCCGGACAGGGACTATGGCTACACCTTC
CDR3aa: CASSPDRDYGYTF

d_gene: TRBD1
v_gene: TRBV9
j_gene: TRBJ1-3
abundance: .
CDR3nt: TGTGCCAGCAGCGTCCGAGGACAGGGCACTGGAAACACCATATATTTT
CDR3aa: CASSVRGQGTGNTIYF

d_gene: .
v_gene: TRBV19
j_gene: TRBJ1-2
abundance: .
CDR3nt: TGTGCCAGTAGTATACCCGGAGGGAACTATGGCTACACCTTC
CDR3aa: CASSIPGGNYGYTF

d_gene: .
v_gene: TRBV6-6
j_gene: TRBJ2-7
abundance: once
CDR3nt: TGTGCCAGCAGTTACGGGACATCCTACGAGCAGTACTTC
CDR3aa: CASSYGTSYEQYF

d_gene: TRBD1
v_gene: TRBV7-3
j_gene: TRBJ1-1
abundance: .
CDR3nt: TGTGCCAGCAGCTTATGGGGGGGACAGGACACTGAAGCTTTCTTT
CDR3aa: CASSLWGGQDTEAFF

d_gene: .
v_gene: TRBV5-4
j_gene: TRBJ1-2
abundance: .
CDR3nt: TGTGCCAGCAGCTTGACAACGGGGGGCTACACCTTC
CDR3aa: CASSLTTGGYTF

d_gene: .
v_gene: TRBV6-4
j_gene: TRBJ2-2
abundance: .
CDR3nt: TGTGCCAGCAGTCCGGAGGACACCGGGGAGCTGTTTTTT
CDR3aa: CASSPEDTGELFF

d_gene: TRBD1
v_gene: TRBV5-1
j_gene: TRBJ2-7
abundance: .
CDR3nt: TGCGCCAGCAGCTTGCGAGGGGGCCCCTACGAGCAGTACTTC
CDR3aa: CASSLRGGPYEQYF

d_gene: TRBD2
v_gene: TRBV6-5
j_gene: TRBJ2-5
abundance: .
CDR3nt: TGTGCCAGCAGTTACCGTTTTAGCGGGGGCCAAGAGACCCAGTACTTC
CDR3aa: CASSYRFSGGQETQYF

d_gene: .
v_gene: TRBV7-8
j_gene: TRBJ2-7
abundance: .
CDR3nt: TGTGCCAGCAGCTTCGAGACTAGATCCGAGCAGTACTTC
CDR3aa: CASSFETRSEQYF

d_gene: TRBD1
v_gene: TRBV5-1
j_gene: TRBJ1-1
abundance: .
CDR3nt: TGCGCCAGCAGGAGGGGCCGGACAGGGGGAGCTATGAACACTGAAGCTTTCTTT
CDR3aa: CASRRGRTGGAMNTEAFF

d_gene: .
v_gene: TRBV19
j_gene: TRBJ2-7
abundance: .
CDR3nt: TGTGCCAGTAGTACCAACCAACACTACGAGCAGTACTTC
CDR3aa: CASSTNQHYEQYF

d_gene: .
v_gene: TRBV5-4
j_gene: TRBJ2-7
abundance: .
CDR3nt: TGTGCCAGCAGCTTGGGCAGGGAACGCGACGAGCAGTACTTC
CDR3aa: CASSLGRERDEQYF

d_gene: .
v_gene: TRBV5-8
j_gene: TRBJ2-3
abundance: .
CDR3nt: TGTGCCAGCAGGGGGCCCCAAGTTCTAGATACGCAGTATTTT
CDR3aa: CASRGPQVLDTQYF

d_gene: .
v_gene: TRBV30
j_gene: TRBJ1-2
abundance: .
CDR3nt: TGTGCCTGGAGTATCATTAACTATGGCTACACCTTC
CDR3aa: CAWSIINYGYTF

d_gene: .
v_gene: TRBV7-8
j_gene: TRBJ2-1
abundance: .
CDR3nt: TGTGCCAGCAGCTTAGAGCTTCCCGCCCGGGGTTATGAGCAGTTCTTC
CDR3aa: CASSLELPARGYEQFF

d_gene: TRBD1
v_gene: TRBV10-1
j_gene: TRBJ2-7
abundance: .
CDR3nt: TGCGCCCGGAATCAGGGGGCCCTCTCCTACGAGCAGTACTTC
CDR3aa: CARNQGALSYEQYF

d_gene: TRBD2
v_gene: TRBV3-1/TRBV3-2
j_gene: TRBJ2-3
abundance: .
CDR3nt: TGTGCCAGCAGCCGGGGGACTAGCCCCTCGACGCAGTATTTT
CDR3aa: CASSRGTSPSTQYF

d_gene: .
v_gene: TRBV7-3
j_gene: TRBJ1-1
abundance: once
CDR3nt: TGTGCCAGCAGCTTCCAGGACACTGAAGCTTTCTTT
CDR3aa: CASSFQDTEAFF